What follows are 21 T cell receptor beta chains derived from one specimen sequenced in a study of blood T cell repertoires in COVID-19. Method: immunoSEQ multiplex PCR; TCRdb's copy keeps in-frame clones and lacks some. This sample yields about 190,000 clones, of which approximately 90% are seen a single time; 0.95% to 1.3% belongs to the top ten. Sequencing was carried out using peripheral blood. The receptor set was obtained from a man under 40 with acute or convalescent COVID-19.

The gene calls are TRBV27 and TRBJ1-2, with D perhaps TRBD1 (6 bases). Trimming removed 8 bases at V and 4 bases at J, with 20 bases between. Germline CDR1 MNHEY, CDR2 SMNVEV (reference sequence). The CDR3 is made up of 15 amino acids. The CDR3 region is CASRLDSALSYGYTF. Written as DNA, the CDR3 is TGTGCCAGCCGACTGGACAGTGCTCTAAGCTATGGCTACACCTTC.

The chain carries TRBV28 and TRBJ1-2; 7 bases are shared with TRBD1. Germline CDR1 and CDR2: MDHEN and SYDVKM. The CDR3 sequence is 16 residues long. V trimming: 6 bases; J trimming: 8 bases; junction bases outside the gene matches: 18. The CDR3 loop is CASRSPGTRGRTGYTF. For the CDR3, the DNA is TGTGCCAGCAGATCCCCAGGAACGAGGGGGCGTACCGGCTACACCTTC.

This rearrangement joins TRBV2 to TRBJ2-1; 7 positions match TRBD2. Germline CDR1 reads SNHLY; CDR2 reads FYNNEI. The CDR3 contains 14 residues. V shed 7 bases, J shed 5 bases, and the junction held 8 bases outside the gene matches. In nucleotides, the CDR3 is TGTGCCAGCATTTGGCGGGAGACAAACAATGAGCAGTTCTTC. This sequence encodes CASIWRETNNEQFF.

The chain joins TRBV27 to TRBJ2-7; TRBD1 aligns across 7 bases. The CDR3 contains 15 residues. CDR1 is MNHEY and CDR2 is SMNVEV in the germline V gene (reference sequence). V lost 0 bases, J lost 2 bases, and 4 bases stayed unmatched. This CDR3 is CASSLSGDSPYEQYF. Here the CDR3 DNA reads TGTGCCAGCAGTTTATCGGGGGACAGCCCCTACGAGCAGTACTTC.

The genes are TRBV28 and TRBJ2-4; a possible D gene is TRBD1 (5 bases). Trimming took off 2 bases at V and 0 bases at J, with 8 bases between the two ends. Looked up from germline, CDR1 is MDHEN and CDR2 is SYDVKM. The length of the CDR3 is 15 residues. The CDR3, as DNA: TGTGCCAGCAGTTTAAAGGGGCTAGCCAAAAACATTCAGTACTTC. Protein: CASSLKGLAKNIQYF.

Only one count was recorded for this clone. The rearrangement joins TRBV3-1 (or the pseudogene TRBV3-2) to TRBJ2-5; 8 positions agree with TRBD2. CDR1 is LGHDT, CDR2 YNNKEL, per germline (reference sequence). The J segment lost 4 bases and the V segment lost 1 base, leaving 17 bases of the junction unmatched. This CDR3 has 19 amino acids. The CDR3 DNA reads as TGTGCCAGCAGCCAAGGACACAATAGTTTTACTAGCGGCCGAGAGACCCAGTACTTC. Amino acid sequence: CASSQGHNSFTSGRETQYF.

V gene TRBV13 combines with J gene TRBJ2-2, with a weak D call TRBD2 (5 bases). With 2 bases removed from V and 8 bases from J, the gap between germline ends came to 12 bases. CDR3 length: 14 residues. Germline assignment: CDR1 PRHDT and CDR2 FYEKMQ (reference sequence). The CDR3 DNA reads TGTGCCAGCAGCTTAATAACCTCGGGAGGGGAGCTGTTTTTT. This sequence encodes CASSLITSGGELFF.

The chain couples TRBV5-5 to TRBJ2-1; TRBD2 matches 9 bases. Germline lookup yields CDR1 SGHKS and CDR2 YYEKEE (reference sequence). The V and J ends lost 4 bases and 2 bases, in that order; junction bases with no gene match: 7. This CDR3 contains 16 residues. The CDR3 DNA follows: TGTGCCAGCAGCGCAGGCGGGGGGGCCGCCTACAATGAGCAGTTCTTC. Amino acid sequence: CASSAGGGAAYNEQFF.

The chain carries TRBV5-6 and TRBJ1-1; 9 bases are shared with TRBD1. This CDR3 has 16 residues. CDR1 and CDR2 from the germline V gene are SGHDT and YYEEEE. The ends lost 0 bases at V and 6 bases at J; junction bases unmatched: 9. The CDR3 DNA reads TGTGCCAGCAGCTTGGCCGGGACAGGGACATTGGCTGAAGCTTTCTTT. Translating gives CASSLAGTGTLAEAFF.

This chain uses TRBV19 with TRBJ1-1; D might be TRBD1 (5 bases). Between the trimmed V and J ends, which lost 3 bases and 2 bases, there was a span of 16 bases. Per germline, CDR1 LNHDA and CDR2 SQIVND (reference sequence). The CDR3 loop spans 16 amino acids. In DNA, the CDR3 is TGTGCCAGTAGTATCGGGAGGGGCCGGAGAAACACTGAAGCTTTCTTT. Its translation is CASSIGRGRRNTEAFF.

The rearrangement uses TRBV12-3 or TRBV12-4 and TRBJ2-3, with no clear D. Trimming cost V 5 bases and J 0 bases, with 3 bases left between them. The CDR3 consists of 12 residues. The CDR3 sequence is CASSQSTDTQYF. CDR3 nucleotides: TGTGCCAGCAGTCAGAGCACAGATACGCAGTATTTT.

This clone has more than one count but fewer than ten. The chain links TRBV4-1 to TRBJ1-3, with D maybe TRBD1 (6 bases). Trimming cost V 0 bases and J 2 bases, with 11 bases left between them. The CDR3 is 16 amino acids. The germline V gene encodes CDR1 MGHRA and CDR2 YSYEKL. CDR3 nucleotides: TGCGCCAGCAGCCAAGAAACAGGGAATACTGGAAACACCATATATTTT. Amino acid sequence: CASSQETGNTGNTIYF.

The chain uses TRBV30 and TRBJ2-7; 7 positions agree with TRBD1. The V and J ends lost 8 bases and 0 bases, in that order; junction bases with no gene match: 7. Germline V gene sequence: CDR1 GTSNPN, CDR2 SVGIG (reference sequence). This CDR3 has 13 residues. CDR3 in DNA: TGTGCCGGTAGGAACAGGGGCTCCTACGAGCAGTACTTC. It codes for CAGRNRGSYEQYF.

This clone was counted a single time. The CDR3 DNA sequence: TGCGCCAGCAGCCTCGGGACAGCTAACTATGGCTACACCTTC. It yields the protein CASSLGTANYGYTF. The V and J genes are TRBV4-1 and TRBJ1-2; 7 bases line up with TRBD1. CDR3 length: 14 amino acids. With V trimmed by 4 bases and J by 0 bases, 2 bases remained unmatched. From germline, CDR1 is MGHRA and CDR2 YSYEKL.

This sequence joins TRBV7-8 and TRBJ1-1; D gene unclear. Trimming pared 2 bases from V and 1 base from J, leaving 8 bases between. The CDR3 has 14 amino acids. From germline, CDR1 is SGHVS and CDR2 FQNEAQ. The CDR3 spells CASSLITGNTEAFF. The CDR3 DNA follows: TGTGCCAGCAGCTTAATTACGGGGAACACTGAAGCTTTCTTT.

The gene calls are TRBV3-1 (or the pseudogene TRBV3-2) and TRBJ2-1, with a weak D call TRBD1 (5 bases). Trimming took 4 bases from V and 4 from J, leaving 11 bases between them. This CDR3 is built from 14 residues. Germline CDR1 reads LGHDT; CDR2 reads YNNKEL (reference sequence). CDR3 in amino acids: CASSLDTLYNEQFF. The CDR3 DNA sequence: TGTGCCAGCAGCCTGGACACCTTGTACAATGAGCAGTTCTTC.

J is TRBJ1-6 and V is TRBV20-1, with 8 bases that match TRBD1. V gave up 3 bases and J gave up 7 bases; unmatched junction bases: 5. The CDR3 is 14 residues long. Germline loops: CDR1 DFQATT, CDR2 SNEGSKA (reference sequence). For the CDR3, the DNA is TGCAGTGCTAGTTCCGGGGACAGGAATTCACCCCTCCACTTT. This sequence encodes CSASSGDRNSPLHF.

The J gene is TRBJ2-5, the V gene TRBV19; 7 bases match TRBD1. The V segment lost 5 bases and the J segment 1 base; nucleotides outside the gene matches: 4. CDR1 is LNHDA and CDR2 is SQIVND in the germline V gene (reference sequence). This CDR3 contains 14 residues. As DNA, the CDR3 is TGTGCCAGTAGTTCACGACAGGGCCAAGAGACCCAGTACTTC. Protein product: CASSSRQGQETQYF.

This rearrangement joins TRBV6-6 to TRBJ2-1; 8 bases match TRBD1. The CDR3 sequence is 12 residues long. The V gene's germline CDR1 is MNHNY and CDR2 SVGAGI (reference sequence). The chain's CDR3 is CGTGSSYNEQFF. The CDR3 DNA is TGTGGGACAGGGAGCTCCTACAATGAGCAGTTCTTC.

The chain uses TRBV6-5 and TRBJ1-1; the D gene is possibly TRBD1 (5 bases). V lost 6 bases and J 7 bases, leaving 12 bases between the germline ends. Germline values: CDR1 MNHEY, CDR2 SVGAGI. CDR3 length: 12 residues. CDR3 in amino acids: CASSQLTGEAFF. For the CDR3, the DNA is TGTGCCAGCAGCCAACTAACAGGTGAAGCTTTCTTT.

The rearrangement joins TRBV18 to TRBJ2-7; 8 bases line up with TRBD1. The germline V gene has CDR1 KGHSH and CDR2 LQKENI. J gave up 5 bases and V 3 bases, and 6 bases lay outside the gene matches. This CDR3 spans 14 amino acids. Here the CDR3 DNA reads TGTGCCAGCTCACCCCTGACAGGGGTCCACGAGCAGTACTTC. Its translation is CASSPLTGVHEQYF.